The T cell receptor beta chain described here comes from a study of cytomegalovirus exposure and HLA in healthy donors. This CDR3 has 15 residues. V shed 3 bases, J shed 0 bases, and the junction held 4 bases outside the gene matches. Germline V gene lookup returns CDR1 MGHRA and CDR2 YSYEKL. Vbeta (60) and Jbeta (13) primers were used in the PCR. Assay: immunoSEQ multiplex PCR; the TCRdb copy retains only in-frame clones and omits some. The data contain around 110,000 clones, around 83% of them singletons. Study-level results: The investigators catalogued some 160 TCR beta chains as cytomegalovirus-associated. A missense variant in DCLRE1C was later tied to TCR beta V- and J-gene trimming.

There were likely unrecorded immune exposures, though donors were nominally healthy when sampled. This clone was counted a single time. Its antigen remains unidentified. The chain carries TRBV4-1 and TRBJ2-7; 8 bases are shared with TRBD1. This sequence originates from a man aged 30 to 39 in good health and CMV-seropositive. The sequencing input was PBMCs. CDR3 DNA: TGCGCCAGCAGCCAGAGGACAGGGAGCTCCTACGAGCAGTACTTC. It codes for CASSQRTGSSYEQYF.